This T cell receptor beta chain was documented in a study of blood T cell repertoires in COVID-19. TCRdb's table, derived via immunoSEQ multiplex PCR, lists solely in-frame clones and lacks some. The sample has over 250,000 clones; 86% are singletons. Germline V gives CDR1 SGHRS, CDR2 YFSETQ. CDR3 length equals 13 residues. Trimming removed 4 bases from V and 5 bases from J, with 12 bases in between. Sequencing was done on a sample of peripheral blood. V usage is TRBV5-1 and J usage is TRBJ1-1; the D gene is possibly TRBD1 (5 bases). This receptor was taken from a woman in her 70s with COVID-19, enrolled during active disease. As DNA, the CDR3 is TGCGCCAGCAGCGGGCAAGGGGTAACTGAAGCTTTCTTT. Protein sequence: CASSGQGVTEAFF.